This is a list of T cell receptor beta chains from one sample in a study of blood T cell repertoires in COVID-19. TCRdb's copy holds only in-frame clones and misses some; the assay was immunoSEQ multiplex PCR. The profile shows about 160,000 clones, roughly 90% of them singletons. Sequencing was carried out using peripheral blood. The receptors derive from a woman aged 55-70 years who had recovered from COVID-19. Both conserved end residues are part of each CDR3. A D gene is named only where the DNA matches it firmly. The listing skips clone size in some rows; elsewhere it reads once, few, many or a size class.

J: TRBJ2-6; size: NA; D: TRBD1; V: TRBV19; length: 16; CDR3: CASRQTTGSGANVLTF; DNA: TGTGCCAGTAGGCAAACGACAGGGTCTGGGGCCAACGTCCTGACTTTC
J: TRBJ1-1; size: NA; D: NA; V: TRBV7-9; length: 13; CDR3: CASSLEGGTEAFF; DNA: TGTGCCAGCAGCTTAGAGGGAGGCACTGAAGCTTTCTTT
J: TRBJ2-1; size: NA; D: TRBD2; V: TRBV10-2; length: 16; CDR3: CASSELLAGGRNEQFF; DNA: TGCGCCAGCAGTGAGCTACTAGCGGGGGGGCGTAATGAGCAGTTCTTC
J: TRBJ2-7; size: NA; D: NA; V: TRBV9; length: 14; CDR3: CASSVGSRSYEQYF; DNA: TGTGCCAGCAGCGTAGGGTCCAGGTCCTACGAGCAGTACTTC
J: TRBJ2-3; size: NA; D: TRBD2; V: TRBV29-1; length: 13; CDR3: CSVSRDYTDTQYF; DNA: TGCAGCGTTAGCCGGGACTACACAGATACGCAGTATTTT
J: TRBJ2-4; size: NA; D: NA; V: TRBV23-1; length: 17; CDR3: CASRTEGDTLAKNIQYF; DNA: TGCGCCAGCCGCACGGAGGGTGACACGCTAGCCAAAAACATTCAGTACTTC
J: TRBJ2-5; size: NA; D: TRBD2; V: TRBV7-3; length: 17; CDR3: CASSSGPSGGALETQYF; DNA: TGTGCCAGCAGCTCTGGACCAAGCGGGGGGGCCTTAGAGACCCAGTACTTC
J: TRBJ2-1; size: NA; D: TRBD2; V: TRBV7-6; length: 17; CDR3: CASSLRDSGGRLVEQFF; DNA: TGTGCCAGCAGCTTAAGGGATAGCGGGGGCCGCCTCGTCGAGCAGTTCTTC
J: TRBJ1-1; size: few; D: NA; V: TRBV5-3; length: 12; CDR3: CASTGRNTEAFF; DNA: TGTGCCAGTACAGGGCGTAACACTGAAGCTTTCTTT
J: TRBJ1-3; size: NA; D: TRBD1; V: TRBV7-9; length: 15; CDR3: CASSADRGAGNTIYF; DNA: TGTGCCAGCAGCGCGGACAGGGGGGCTGGAAACACCATATATTTT
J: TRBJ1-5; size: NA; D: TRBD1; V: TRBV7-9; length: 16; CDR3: CASSSTGGLSNQPQHF; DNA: TGTGCCAGCAGCTCAACAGGGGGCTTGAGCAATCAGCCCCAGCATTTT
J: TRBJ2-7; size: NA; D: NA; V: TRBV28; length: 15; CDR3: CASSSPGGGNYEQYF; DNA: TGTGCCAGCAGTTCCCCCGGCGGGGGCAACTACGAGCAGTACTTC
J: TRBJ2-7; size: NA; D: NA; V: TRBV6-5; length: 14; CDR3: CASSRGGGHYEQYF; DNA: TGTGCCAGTTCCCGGGGAGGGGGTCATTACGAGCAGTACTTC
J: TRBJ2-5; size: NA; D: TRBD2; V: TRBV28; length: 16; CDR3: CASSSLDSGGAKTQYF; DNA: TGTGCCAGCAGTTCCCTCGACAGCGGGGGGGCAAAGACCCAGTACTTC
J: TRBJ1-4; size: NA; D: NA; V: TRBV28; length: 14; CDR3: CASGRTLTNEKLFF; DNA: TGTGCCAGCGGGAGGACATTAACTAATGAAAAACTGTTTTTT